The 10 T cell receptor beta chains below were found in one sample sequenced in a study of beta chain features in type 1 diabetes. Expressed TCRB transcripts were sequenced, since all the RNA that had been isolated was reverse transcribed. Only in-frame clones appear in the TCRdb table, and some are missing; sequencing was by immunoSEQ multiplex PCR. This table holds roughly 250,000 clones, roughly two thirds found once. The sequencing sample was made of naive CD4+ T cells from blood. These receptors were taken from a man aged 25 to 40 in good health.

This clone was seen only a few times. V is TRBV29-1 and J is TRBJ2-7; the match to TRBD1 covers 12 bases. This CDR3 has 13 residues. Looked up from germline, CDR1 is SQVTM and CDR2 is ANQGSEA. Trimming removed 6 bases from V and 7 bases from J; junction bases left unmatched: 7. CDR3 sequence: CSVRDRGRGEQYF. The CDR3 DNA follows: TGCAGCGTCCGGGACAGGGGGCGTGGGGAGCAGTACTTC.

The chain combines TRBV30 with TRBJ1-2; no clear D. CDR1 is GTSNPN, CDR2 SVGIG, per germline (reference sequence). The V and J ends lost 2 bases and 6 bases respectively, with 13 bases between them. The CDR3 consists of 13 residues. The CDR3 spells CAWSLLGVDGYTF. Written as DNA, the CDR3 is TGTGCCTGGAGTCTCCTTGGAGTAGATGGCTACACCTTC.

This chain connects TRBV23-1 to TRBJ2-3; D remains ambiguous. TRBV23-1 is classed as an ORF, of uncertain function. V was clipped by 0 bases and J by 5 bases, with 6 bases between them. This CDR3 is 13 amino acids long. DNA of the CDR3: TGCGCCAGCAGTCAATCCACACGAGATACGCAGTATTTT. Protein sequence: CASSQSTRDTQYF.

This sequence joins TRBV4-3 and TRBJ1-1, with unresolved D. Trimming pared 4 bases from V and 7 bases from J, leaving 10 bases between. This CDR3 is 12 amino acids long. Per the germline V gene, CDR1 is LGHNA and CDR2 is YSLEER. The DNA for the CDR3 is TGCGCCAGCAGCCCCCCTTCCGGTGAAGCTTTCTTT. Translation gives CASSPPSGEAFF.

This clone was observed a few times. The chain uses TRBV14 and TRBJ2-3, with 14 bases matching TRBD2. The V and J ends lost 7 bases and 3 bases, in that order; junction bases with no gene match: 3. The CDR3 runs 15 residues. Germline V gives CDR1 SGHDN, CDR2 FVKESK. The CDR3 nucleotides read TGTGCCAGCAAACGGACTAGCGGGGGGACAGATACGCAGTATTTT. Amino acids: CASKRTSGGTDTQYF.

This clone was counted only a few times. The CDR3 here is CSAMDETQYF. For the CDR3, the DNA is TGCAGTGCTATGGATGAGACCCAGTACTTC. This chain links TRBV20-1 with TRBJ2-5; D is ambiguous. Germline loops: CDR1 DFQATT, CDR2 SNEGSKA (reference sequence). The CDR3 runs to 10 residues. The V end lost 4 bases, the J end lost 5 bases, and 5 bases lay between the germline ends.

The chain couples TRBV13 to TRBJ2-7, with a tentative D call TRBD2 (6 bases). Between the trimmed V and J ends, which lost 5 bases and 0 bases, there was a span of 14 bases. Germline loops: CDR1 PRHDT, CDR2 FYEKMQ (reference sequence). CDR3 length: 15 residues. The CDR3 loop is CASSTRDGSSYEQYF. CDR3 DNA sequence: TGTGCCAGCAGCACCCGGGACGGGAGCTCCTACGAGCAGTACTTC.

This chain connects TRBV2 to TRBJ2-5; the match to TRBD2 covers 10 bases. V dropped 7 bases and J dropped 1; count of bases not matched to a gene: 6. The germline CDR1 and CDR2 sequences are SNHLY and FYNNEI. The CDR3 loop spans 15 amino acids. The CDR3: CASNRASGGQETQYF. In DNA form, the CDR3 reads TGTGCCAGCAACCGAGCTAGCGGGGGCCAAGAGACCCAGTACTTC.

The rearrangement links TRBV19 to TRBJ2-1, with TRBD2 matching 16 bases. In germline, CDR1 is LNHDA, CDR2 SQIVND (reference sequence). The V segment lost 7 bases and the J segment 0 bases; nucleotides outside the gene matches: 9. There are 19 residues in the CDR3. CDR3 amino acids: CASTPGLAGGISSYNEQFF. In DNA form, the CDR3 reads TGTGCCAGTACCCCGGGACTAGCGGGAGGGATAAGCTCCTACAATGAGCAGTTCTTC.

This CDR3 reads CASTRSGLTYEQYF. The DNA of the CDR3 is TGTGCCAGCACCCGATCAGGGCTGACCTACGAGCAGTACTTC. V gene TRBV6-1 combines with J gene TRBJ2-7; D possibly corresponds to TRBD1 (5 bases). This CDR3 contains 14 residues. The germline CDR1 and CDR2 sequences are MNHNS and SASEGT. V lost 7 bases and J 2 bases, leaving 15 bases between the germline ends.